This T cell receptor beta chain was sequenced during a study of cytomegalovirus exposure and HLA in healthy donors (dated by TCRdb to the late 2010s). As for the study more broadly: An earlier analysis of around 600 of the donors reported more than 250 Gb of sequence data and 100 million to 140 million unique TCR beta sequences from 150 million to 200 million T cells. Because of strong linkage in the cohort, roughly five DR-DQ haplotypes were treated as single units for association and clustering. Donor age, sex, ethnicity and CMV serostatus were compiled together with the repertoire data. The number of typed donors differed by locus: 629-630 for A, B, C, DRB1 and DQB1; 500 to 550 for DQA1; 606 for DPA1; and some 470 for DPB1. The study was designed to test whether signatures of past pathogen exposure could be identified by cataloging public T cell receptors. Across some 400 genotyped donors of the cohort, an average of approximately 240,000 unique TCR beta nucleotide sequences per donor were sequenced, and roughly 17% of those sequences were non-productive. A later genetic analysis took genome-wide SNP genotypes for 398 of the 666 donors and used that subset as a discovery cohort. The study combined high-throughput TCR immunosequencing, statistical association of individual TCRs with disease status, and machine learning to predict cytomegalovirus infection status. In a later analysis, previously published TCR beta repertoires from several hundred donors were re-analyzed and high-resolution HLA genotyping was added so that TCR occurrence patterns could be studied. Rather than drawing on any new phenotypic data, the later analysis identified candidate immune exposures from TCR beta sequences and the way those sequences occurred across donors. An earlier analysis of roughly 580 of the donors used high-throughput TCR beta sequencing to judge whether each TCR beta V gene segment behaved as functional or pseudogenic. An early release that covered some 640 HLA-typed donors contained approximately 300 gigabases of sequencing data and tens of millions of unique TCR sequences. The genetic ancestry cluster associated with self-reported Caucasian donors included 81% of the roughly 400 genotyped donors. The T cell repertoires of under 750 subjects were profiled by immunosequencing and related to cytomegalovirus serostatus. HLA typing covered class I and class II loci at four-digit resolution. A separate validation cohort of roughly 110 different subjects was used in addition to the 666-subject first cohort. Every discovery cohort repertoire had been produced on one sequencing platform.

The cohort consisted of hundreds of healthy bone marrow donors. All cohort members were sampled while nominally healthy, although unrecorded immune exposures were likely present. The donor was CMV seronegative and was included in the group of 352 seronegative cohort members. Every donor gave a peripheral blood sample, and the peripheral blood mononuclear cells from that sample were used for TCR beta sequencing. Genomic DNA extraction from the blood cell samples was performed with the Qiagen DNeasy Blood Extraction Kit. Libraries were built with the immunoSEQ multiplex PCR assay. A mixture of 60 forward primers for TCR Vbeta segments and 13 reverse primers for TCR Jbeta segments was used in the multiplex PCR. The CDR3 region of rearranged TCR beta genes was amplified from genomic DNA with a multiplex PCR assay. The amplified TCR beta libraries were sequenced on the Illumina HiSeq System as 87-base-pair reads. On the authors' methods: Across the 670 or so repertoires, a later analysis counted tens of millions of unique TCR beta chains, some 11 million of which were shared by at least two donors. To remove PCR and sequencing errors, raw reads were error-corrected and collapsed into unique sequences using a nearest-neighbor algorithm that merged closely related sequences. Alignment of CDR3 sequences to IMGT reference sequences was used to assign V, D and J gene segments. Each retained sequence needed at least a six-nucleotide match to both a V gene segment and a J gene segment. Rearrangements were classified as productive when the CDR3 lacked stop codons and remained in frame with V and J, and all other rearrangements were classified as non-productive. Following IMGT convention, CDR3 was defined as the stretch from the second conserved V-encoded cysteine up to the conserved J-encoded phenylalanine. The earlier analysis of 500 to 600 of the donors excluded sequences that lacked an unambiguous match to a single V gene segment. In an earlier analysis of some 590 of the donors, a V segment was called functional when productive rearrangements were above 56.7%, and segregating when the standard deviation between donors exceeded 5%. A statistical classification framework was developed to diagnose cytomegalovirus status using the catalog of TCR beta chain sequences. A later analysis assigned V and J genes by comparing TCR nucleotide sequences with IMGT/GENE-DB human TR gene sequences. In a later analysis, CDR3 sequences and most-parsimonious VDJ recombination scenarios were assigned using the TCRdist pipeline. In a later analysis, each TCR beta chain was defined by its CDR3 amino acid sequence together with its V-gene family, and reads without a unique V-gene family were excluded. To address suspected cross-contamination and a sequencing artifact, a later analysis removed 550 to 750 highly shared, low-generation-probability nucleotide sequences. In a later analysis, a clonal expansion index was calculated for each public chain from normalized within-repertoire ranks of inferred template counts. A later analysis computed generation probabilities with a VDJ recombination model fitted to out-of-frame rearrangements, and checked the results against IGoR. In a later analysis, TCR-TCR, TCR-HLA and TCR-CMV co-occurrence was scored with hypergeometric tests, and a repertoire-size bias correction was applied to TCR pairs. In a later analysis, false discovery rates were estimated by permuting HLA or CMV assignments 20 times. In a later analysis, co-occurring TCRs were grouped using DBSCAN, with TCRdist sequence similarity added in when clustering inside HLA-allele-positive subsets. For co-occurrence clustering, repertoires with fewer than 30,000 or more than 120,000 public chains were excluded, along with a handful of repertoires with anomalous nucleotide sharing. The table comes from immuneACCESS by way of TCRdb, which keeps in-frame sequences with V and J called. Part of the clones is missing from these tables; in studies checked, under half for an unresolved V gene and the rest for unknown reasons. V and J calls and clone size follow that table, whereas D and trimming were derived from the DNA. The sample table holds under 150,000 clones, of which less than 90% were seen once. In total, the top ten clones hold approximately 1.4% of the sample.

Note on this clone: What antigen it recognizes has not been identified. Base qualities are missing; no much larger clone stands one base away.

The CDR1 and CDR2 encoded by the germline V gene are SGHTS and YDEGEE. The V end gives up 2 bases and the J end 0 bases, leaving 4 bases in the junction not matched to a gene. The CDR3, from cysteine to phenylalanine, totals 16 residues. Here the CDR3 DNA is all that survives: 48 bases in frame from base 1. Summary of the overall study and its limitations: A cluster of highly shared sequence variants was judged likely to represent a technical artifact of the sequencing pipeline. Because counts were too low, some 16 rarely observed V segments, including chromosome 9 orphons, were excluded from the earlier analysis of under 650 of the donors. Strong co-occurrence of HLA alleles, especially DR and DQ, made assigning TCR associations to individual alleles difficult. In a later analysis, several top co-occurrence clusters were reported to appear linked to parvovirus B19, influenza, CMV and Epstein-Barr virus. For the cohort, immune exposure information was limited to CMV serostatus. In a later analysis, HLA-associated TCR beta chains showed more clonal expansion and lower generation probabilities than non-associated chains that were equally common. Sequencing depth was assumed to be roughly uniform across donors in the presence/absence analyses, though that assumption may not hold. Most TCR sequences were observed very rarely across donors, whereas some public TCRs were present in many individuals. According to a later genetic analysis, donors in an Asian-associated ancestry cluster had fewer N-insertions in productive TCRs than the approximately 630-donor mean. The 87-base-pair reads could not distinguish some IMGT-functional V segments, including TRBV6-2 and TRBV6-3, so those segments were excluded. The study listed 170 or so TCR beta chains as associated with cytomegalovirus. A later analysis found that most CMV-associated TCR beta chains appeared HLA-restricted, with HLA associations seemingly driven largely by CMV exposure. In both the original and validation cohorts, the classifier was reported to diagnose cytomegalovirus status with high specificity and sensitivity. In vitro tests confirmed that a few of the cytomegalovirus-associated TCR beta chains recognize cytomegalovirus antigens. Linkage disequilibrium might explain the correlated functional status among segregating V segments, but an unknown experimental factor could not be excluded. The authors suggested that the approach could potentially be extended to other disease states and immunological phenotypes. A further reported finding was that TCR beta sequences accurately predicted the HLA-A and HLA-B alleles for most subjects in the first cohort. Only TCR beta chains were sequenced in this cohort, and the absence of alpha or paired-chain data limited detectable features. A later analysis found that TCR association rates varied across HLA loci, with DRB1 alleles showing the most associated TCRs and HLA-C alleles the fewest. At a false discovery rate of 0.05, a later analysis linked about 17,000 TCR beta sequences to specific HLA alleles. Broadly in line with IMGT annotations, most TCR beta V segments showed up in productive rearrangements about 90% or about 30% of the time in an earlier analysis of roughly 590 of the donors. Because HLA typing was unavailable for some donors at each locus, only the typed subset was used in association tests. An association between a missense DCLRE1C variant and V-gene and J-gene trimming of TCR beta chains was found in a later genetic analysis and replicated in an independent cohort.

The V and J segments used are TRBV5-8 and TRBJ1-4, with 7 middle bases fitting TRBD1. The sequencing input was PBMCs. This sequence originates from a man aged 40-55 years in good health and CMV-seronegative. Here is the DNA: TGTGCCAGCAGCTTAACAGGGGTGGCAACTAATGAAAAACTGTTTTTT. It translates as CASSLTGVATNEKLFF.